The rows below give T cell receptor beta chains drawn from one sample of a study of Graves' ophthalmopathy and Graves' hyperthyroidism. TCRdb re-analysed the multiplex PCR reads in MiXCR, keeping a single row per CDR3 protein. The sample includes some 350,000 distinct CDR3 sequences, 15% to 20% of them seen just once. Sequencing was done on a sample of peripheral blood. These receptor sequences come from an adult woman with stable Graves' hyperthyroidism. CDR3s include the opening cysteine and the closing phenylalanine or tryptophan. A D gene is named only where the DNA matches it firmly. Size is omitted from some rows. Given values are once, few, many or a class for expanded clones.

J gene	D gene	clone size	V gene	CDR3 DNA	CDR3 protein
TRBJ2-5	NA	many	TRBV29-1	TGCAGCGTTGAATCGGGTTGGGGGACACAAGAGACCCAGTACTTC	CSVESGWGTQETQYF
TRBJ1-5	TRBD1	NA	TRBV6-1	TGTGCCAGCAGTCGGACAGGGACAAGTGCGCCCCAGCATTTT	CASSRTGTSAPQHF
TRBJ1-1	NA	few	TRBV4-2	TGTGCCAGCAGCCAAGATCGGCGAGGGGAAGCTTTCTTT	CASSQDRRGEAFF
TRBJ1-1	NA	many	TRBV20-1	TGCAGTGCTAGAGCTCACTCTCGGGGTGAAGCTTTCTTT	CSARAHSRGEAFF
TRBJ1-1	NA	few	TRBV19	TGTGCCAGTAGCCCCGGGGGAAAGAACACTGAAGCTTTCTTT	CASSPGGKNTEAFF
TRBJ2-7	NA	few	TRBV12-3/TRBV12-4	TGTGCCAGCAGCCTTCATGTAAACTACGAGCAGTACTTC	CASSLHVNYEQYF
TRBJ1-1	NA	many	TRBV20-1	TGCAGTGCTAGTTGGGCGGTGAACACTGAAGCTTTCTTT	CSASWAVNTEAFF
TRBJ1-1	NA	many	TRBV18	TGTGCCAGCTCGCCCACAGAAATGAACACTGAAGCTTTCTTT	CASSPTEMNTEAFF
TRBJ1-6	TRBD1	many	TRBV6-2/TRBV6-3	TGTGCCAGCACTAAAGCTCCGGGACAGGGAAGTTCACCCCTCCACTTT	CASTKAPGQGSSPLHF
TRBJ2-5	NA	many	TRBV7-8	TGTGCCAGCAGCCCTCGCCCACCGCGGGGAGAGACCCAGTACTTC	CASSPRPPRGETQYF
TRBJ2-7	NA	many	TRBV28	TGTGCCAGCACCGGGACAAATTCCTACGAGCAGTACTTC	CASTGTNSYEQYF
TRBJ2-7	TRBD1	many	TRBV12-3/TRBV12-4	TGTGCCAGCAGTTTCAGTATTGCGGGGACAGGGGATTACGGGGAGCAGTACTTC	CASSFSIAGTGDYGEQYF
TRBJ1-2	NA	NA	TRBV12-3/TRBV12-4	TGTGCCAGCAGTTTATATTCAGGGATCTACGGCTACACCTTC	CASSLYSGIYGYTF
TRBJ1-3	NA	many	TRBV12-3/TRBV12-4	TGTGCCAGCAGGGGGTGGACCGGGCGTTCTGGAAACACCATATATTTT	CASRGWTGRSGNTIYF
TRBJ1-6	TRBD1	many	TRBV20-1	TGCAGTGCTCGACCGGGACAGGGCGGTTCACTCCTCCACTTT	CSARPGQGGSLLHF
TRBJ1-5	NA	NA	TRBV27	TGTGCCAGCAGTTTCTTGGGCGCGGATCAGCCCCAGCATTTT	CASSFLGADQPQHF
TRBJ1-1	NA	many	TRBV7-4	TGTGCCAGCAGCAACAGGCCGAGGCAGAGAATTAGGGCCCCGAACACTGAAGCTTTCTTT	CASSNRPRQRIRAPNTEAFF
TRBJ1-3	NA	many	TRBV28	TGTGCCAGCAGTTTATACGGGACGCGTGGAAACACCATATATTTT	CASSLYGTRGNTIYF
TRBJ2-6	NA	many	TRBV3-1	TGTGCCAGCAGCCAATTTCCGGAGGACGGGGCCAACGTCCTGACTTTC	CASSQFPEDGANVLTF
TRBJ2-7	TRBD1	many	TRBV20-1	TGCAGTGCCGCGGACAGGGCGTCCTACGAGCAGTACTTC	CSAADRASYEQYF
TRBJ1-2	TRBD1	many	TRBV29-1	TGCAGCGTTGATAAGTTCGGGACAGGGGATGGCTACACCTTC	CSVDKFGTGDGYTF
TRBJ2-7	TRBD2	many	TRBV13	TGTGCCAGCAGCCCCGGGGTGCGGGAGGATTACGAGCAGTACTTC	CASSPGVREDYEQYF
TRBJ2-7	TRBD2	few	TRBV20-1	TGCAGTGCTAGAGATGGGCGGGAGGCGGGAGAGCAGTACTTC	CSARDGREAGEQYF
TRBJ1-2	NA	NA	TRBV18	TGTGCCAGCTCACCAACGGAGGGAAACTATGGCTACACCTTC	CASSPTEGNYGYTF
TRBJ1-2	TRBD1	many	TRBV5-1	TGCGCCAGCAGCTTAACCGGGACAGGGGCTTATGGCTACACCTTC	CASSLTGTGAYGYTF
TRBJ1-2	NA	many	TRBV20-1	TGCAGTGCTAGAGGGACAGTTAACTATGGCTACACCTTC	CSARGTVNYGYTF
TRBJ2-5	NA	many	TRBV12-3/TRBV12-4	TGTGCCAGCAGTTCAGGGCCCCGGGAGACCCAGTACTTC	CASSSGPRETQYF
TRBJ1-2	NA	many	TRBV28	TGTGCCAGCAGTTTGGCCAGGGGCGGCTATGGCTACACCTTC	CASSLARGGYGYTF
TRBJ1-5	NA	NA	TRBV27	TGTGCCAGCAGTTTATTGGGGGGGCATCAGCCCCAGCATTTT	CASSLLGGHQPQHF
TRBJ2-7	NA	many	TRBV28	TGTGCCAGCAGTTTAGGACGGTACTACGAGCAGTACTTC	CASSLGRYYEQYF
TRBJ2-5	TRBD2	few	TRBV6-5	TGTGCCAGCAGTTATGGCCCGGGAAGCGGGAGGGTGGTGGAGACCCAGTACTTC	CASSYGPGSGRVVETQYF
TRBJ1-1	TRBD1	many	TRBV6-1	TGTGCCAGCAAGGGGACAGGATCGAACACTGAAGCTTTCTTT	CASKGTGSNTEAFF
TRBJ2-7	TRBD1	many	TRBV6-2/TRBV6-3	TGTGCCAGCAGTTATATAGGACAGGGATCCTACGAGCAGTACTTC	CASSYIGQGSYEQYF
TRBJ1-6	NA	many	TRBV12-3/TRBV12-4	TGTGCCAGCAGCCAGCTTCGGGCACCCCTCCACTTT	CASSQLRAPLHF
TRBJ2-5	NA	NA	TRBV28	TGTGTCAGCACCCCGGGACGACAAGAGACCCGGTACTTC	CVSTPGRQETRYF
TRBJ1-1	NA	many	TRBV29-1	TGCAGCGTTGAACAGAGACAGAACACTGAAGCTTTCTTT	CSVEQRQNTEAFF
TRBJ2-4	NA	many	TRBV20-1	TGCAGTGCTAGAGAGGGGCGAGCCAAAAACATTCAGTACTTC	CSAREGRAKNIQYF
TRBJ1-6	NA	many	TRBV4-1	TGCGCCAGCAGCCAAGAACAGGGAGACCAGGATTCACCCCTCCACTTT	CASSQEQGDQDSPLHF
TRBJ1-1	NA	many	TRBV29-1	TGCAGCGTGGTAGGAGCTCAAGCTTTCTTT	CSVVGAQAFF
TRBJ2-7	NA	many	TRBV27	TGTGCCAGCAGTTTTGGCGCCTCCTACGAGCAGTACTTC	CASSFGASYEQYF
TRBJ1-2	NA	many	TRBV11-2	TGTGCCAGCAGCCTACAGGCACACTATGGCTACACCTTC	CASSLQAHYGYTF
TRBJ1-1	TRBD1	many	TRBV12-3/TRBV12-4	TGTGCCAGCAGTATACAGGGGGCGCGAGGGTCTGAAGCTTTCTTT	CASSIQGARGSEAFF
TRBJ1-5	TRBD1	many	TRBV4-1	TGCGCCAGCAGCCTAAAGACAGGGATGAGCAATCAGCCCCAGCATTTT	CASSLKTGMSNQPQHF
TRBJ2-7	NA	many	TRBV5-4	TGTGCCAGCAGCCTGACTTTGGGGGGAGAGCAGTACTTC	CASSLTLGGEQYF
TRBJ2-7	TRBD1	many	TRBV12-3/TRBV12-4	TGTGCCAGCAGCATAACAGGGGAAGTCTACGAGCAGTACTTC	CASSITGEVYEQYF
TRBJ1-1	TRBD1	NA	TRBV7-2	TGTGCCAGCAGCTCACAGGGGAGGGAGACTGAAGCTTTCTTT	CASSSQGRETEAFF
TRBJ1-1	TRBD1	NA	TRBV12-3/TRBV12-4	TGTGCCAGCAGGGTCGTAGGGGGCAACGAAGCTTTCTTT	CASRVVGGNEAFF
TRBJ2-5	NA	many	TRBV11-2	TGTGCCAGCAGCCCCTCCCCGGGGTTGGGGGAGACCCAGTACTTC	CASSPSPGLGETQYF
TRBJ2-4	TRBD1	many	TRBV6-1	TGTGCCAGCAGTCGACGGACAGGGGTTGAGTACTTC	CASSRRTGVEYF
TRBJ2-5	NA	many	TRBV28	TGCGAAGGCCGGCAGTCTAGCCTCCAAGAGACCCAGTACTTC	CEGRQSSLQETQYF
TRBJ2-7	TRBD2	NA	TRBV11-2	TGTGCCAGCAACCCGCCAGGACTAGCAAGCTACGAGCAGTACTTC	CASNPPGLASYEQYF
TRBJ2-7	TRBD1	NA	TRBV6-5	TGTGCCAGCAGTTACTCCGGACAGGGAAGACTCTACGAGCAGTACTTC	CASSYSGQGRLYEQYF
TRBJ2-7	NA	many	TRBV20-1	TGCAGTGCTAGAGACCAGCGGGAAGGGGGTGAGCAGTACTTC	CSARDQREGGEQYF